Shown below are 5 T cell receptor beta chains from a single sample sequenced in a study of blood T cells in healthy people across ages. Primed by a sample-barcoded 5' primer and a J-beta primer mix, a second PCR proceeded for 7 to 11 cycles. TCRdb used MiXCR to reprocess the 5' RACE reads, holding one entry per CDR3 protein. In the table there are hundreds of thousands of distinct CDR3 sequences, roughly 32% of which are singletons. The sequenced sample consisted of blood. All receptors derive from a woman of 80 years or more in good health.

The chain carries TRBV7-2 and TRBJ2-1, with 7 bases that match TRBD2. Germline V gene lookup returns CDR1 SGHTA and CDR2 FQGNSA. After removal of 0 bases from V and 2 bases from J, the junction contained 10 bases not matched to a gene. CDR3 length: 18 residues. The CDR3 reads CASSLAPPGGTAYNEQFF. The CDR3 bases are TGTGCCAGCAGCTTAGCACCACCGGGGGGTACGGCCTACAATGAGCAGTTCTTC.

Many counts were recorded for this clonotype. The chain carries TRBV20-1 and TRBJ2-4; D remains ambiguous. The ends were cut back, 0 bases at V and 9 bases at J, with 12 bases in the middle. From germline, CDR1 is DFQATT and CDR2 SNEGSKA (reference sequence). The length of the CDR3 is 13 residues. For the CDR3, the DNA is TGCAGTGCTAGAGACCCCCTAAAGGGCATTCAGTACTTC. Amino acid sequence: CSARDPLKGIQYF.

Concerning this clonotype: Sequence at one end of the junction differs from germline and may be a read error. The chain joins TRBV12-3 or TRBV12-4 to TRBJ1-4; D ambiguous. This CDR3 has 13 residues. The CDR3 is CASRPRGGEKRFF. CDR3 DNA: TGTGCCAGCAGGCCCCGGGGAGGTGAAAAACGGTTTTTT.

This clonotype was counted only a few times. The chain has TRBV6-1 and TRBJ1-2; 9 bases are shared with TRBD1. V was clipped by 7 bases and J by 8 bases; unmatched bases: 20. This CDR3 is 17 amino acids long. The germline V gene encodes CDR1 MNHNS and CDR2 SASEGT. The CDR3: CASKRGTGSFSLIGYTF. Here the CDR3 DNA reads TGTGCCAGCAAGCGGGGGACAGGGTCCTTCAGTCTTATCGGCTACACCTTC.

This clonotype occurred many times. The CDR3 DNA sequence: TGTGCCACCAGTGGGGCCGGAGAGACCCAGTACTTC. Protein: CATSGAGETQYF. This chain joins TRBV24-1 and TRBJ2-5; no definite D call. Germline CDR1 and CDR2: KGHDR and SFDVKD. This CDR3 region has 12 residues. V was cut by 5 bases and J by 4 bases, with 7 bases left in between.